This entry lists 17 T cell receptor beta chains sequenced from one sample in a study of regulatory T cells in long-lasting Graves disease. Assembly of TCR beta libraries relied on iRepertoire HTBI primers together with Arm-PCR of CDR3 regions. TCRdb re-called the multiplex PCR reads through MiXCR, storing one row per CDR3 protein. The sample consists of some 250,000 distinct CDR3 sequences, approximately 20% of them appearing once. Time point here: newly diagnosed GD, antithyroid drugs for less than 3 months. With RNA extracted from PBMCs as input, the TCR library was made. A further study also used this sample, focusing on T cells in Graves' hyperthyroidism and ophthalmopathy.

The sequences come from peripheral blood mononuclear cells (PBMCs), collected at new diagnosis, from a patient treated with antithyroid drugs. Receptors originate from a woman between 25 and 40 years old with Graves disease.

In this sample, this clonotype turned up many times. J is TRBJ1-1 and V is TRBV6-5; 7 bases map to TRBD1. Germline lookup yields CDR1 MNHEY and CDR2 SVGAGI. The CDR3 sequence is 18 residues long. V was pared by 0 bases and J by 1 base, with 11 bases of the junction left unmatched. CDR3 protein: CASSYSGGGASRNTEAFF. CDR3 DNA: TGTGCCAGCAGTTACTCTGGAGGGGGCGCCTCTCGGAACACTGAAGCTTTCTTT.

The sample holds a few counts of this clonotype. This chain uses TRBV7-8 with TRBJ1-1; D is uncertain. This CDR3 contains 13 residues. Germline assignment: CDR1 SGHVS and CDR2 FQNEAQ. V lost 5 bases and J 7 bases, leaving 14 bases between the germline ends. The CDR3 loop is CASSKGIAVEAFF. The CDR3, as DNA: TGTGCCAGCAGCAAAGGGATTGCGGTTGAAGCTTTCTTT.

This chain connects TRBV6-5 to TRBJ1-2; 9 bases align to TRBD1. Trimming took 3 bases from V and 2 from J; bases not matched to a gene: 4. The CDR3 is made up of 15 amino acids. Germline assignment: CDR1 MNHEY and CDR2 SVGAGI. As DNA, the CDR3 is TGTGCCAGCAGTTATTTGGGGACAGGGAACTATGGCTACACCTTC. Translating gives CASSYLGTGNYGYTF.

This clonotype appeared many times. The chain links TRBV27 to TRBJ2-7; possibly TRBD2 for D (5 bases). Germline CDR1 MNHEY, CDR2 SMNVEV (reference sequence). The ends were cut back, 6 bases at V and 2 bases at J, with 17 bases in the middle. The CDR3 runs 15 residues. The CDR3 coding sequence is TGTGCCAGCAGACACACCGGCAGCGGAACCTACGAGCAGTACTTC. Protein product: CASRHTGSGTYEQYF.

This clonotype was observed at least ten times. The V and J genes are TRBV11-2 and TRBJ1-2; D uncertain. The CDR3 sequence is 13 residues long. The germline V and J ends were trimmed by 5 bases and 3 bases, with 10 bases remaining between them. Germline V gene lookup returns CDR1 SGHAT and CDR2 FQNNGV. For the CDR3, the DNA is TGTGCCAGCAGCGAGGACGGCTACTATGGCTACACCTTC. It translates to CASSEDGYYGYTF.

In its sample, this clonotype was seen many times. This chain connects TRBV6-1 to TRBJ2-1; 8 bases agree with TRBD2. Germline assignment: CDR1 MNHNS and CDR2 SASEGT. This CDR3 is built from 11 residues. Trimming at V came to 8 bases and at J to 12 bases, leaving 6 bases not matched to a gene. Here the CDR3 reads CASSRGGWQFF. CDR3 bases: TGTGCCAGCTCACGGGGGGGCTGGCAGTTCTTC.

This clonotype was counted at least ten times. The chain recombines TRBV12-3 or TRBV12-4 with TRBJ2-1; 7 bases fit TRBD1. The length of the CDR3 is 12 residues. After removal of 8 bases from V and 8 bases from J, the junction contained 6 bases not matched to a gene. The CDR3 DNA is TGTGCCAGCCCGGGACAGATCCATGAGCAGTTCTTC. Translated, it gives CASPGQIHEQFF.

This clonotype was counted ten times or more. J is TRBJ1-1 and V is TRBV9; 7 nucleotides align to TRBD1. Germline V gene data show CDR1 as SGDLS and CDR2 as YYNGEE. The trim removed 3 bases at V and 5 bases at J, leaving 10 bases unmatched. CDR3 length: 15 residues. Here the CDR3 reads CASSARVAGGTEAFF. CDR3 bases: TGTGCCAGCAGCGCAAGGGTGGCAGGGGGGACTGAAGCTTTCTTT. The complete variable domain, with remaining parts taken from reference TRBV9 and TRBJ1-1, reads DSGVTQTPKHLITATGQRVTLRCSPRSGDLSVYWYQQSLDQGLQFLIQYYNGEERAKGNILERFSAQQFPDLHSELNLSSLELGDSALYFCASSARVAGGTEAFFGQGTRLTVV.

This clonotype was detected ten times or more. This rearrangement joins TRBV20-1 to TRBJ2-3, with TRBD1 matching over 8 bases. The CDR3 contains 14 residues. The V gene's germline CDR1 is DFQATT and CDR2 SNEGSKA (reference sequence). Trimming removed 5 bases from V and 2 bases from J; junction bases left unmatched: 6. This CDR3 reads CSAPGTGFTDTQYF. DNA of the CDR3: TGCAGTGCTCCCGGGACAGGATTCACAGATACGCAGTATTTT.

This clonotype was observed many times. Relative to the germline gene, one junction end is altered; a read error may explain this. Written as DNA, the CDR3 is TGCGCCAGCAGCGTGGGAGGAAATTCGGGCTATGGCTACACCTTC. Encoded protein: CASSVGGNSGYGYTF. The chain combines TRBV5-5 with TRBJ1-2; D is unclear. Germline V gene lookup returns CDR1 SGHKS and CDR2 YYEKEE (reference sequence). The CDR3 has 15 residues.

This clonotype was seen only a few times. The chain carries TRBV4-1 and TRBJ2-6, with D possibly being TRBD1 (5 bases). The CDR3 covers 16 residues. Trimming cost V 4 bases and J 3 bases, with 13 bases left between them. Germline CDR1 and CDR2: MGHRA and YSYEKL. CDR3 coding DNA: TGCGCCAGCAGCCTAGAAGGGGTTTTTGGGGCCAACGTCCTGACTTTC. Protein product: CASSLEGVFGANVLTF.

There are many counts of this clonotype. The V call is TRBV11-2, the J call TRBJ1-2; D possibly corresponds to TRBD1 (6 bases). V was cut by 4 bases and J by 4 bases, with 16 bases left in between. Germline loops: CDR1 SGHAT, CDR2 FQNNGV. This CDR3 contains 15 residues. CDR3 loop: CASSYDRTAIYGYTF. CDR3 bases: TGTGCCAGCAGCTATGACAGGACCGCAATCTATGGCTACACCTTC.

This clonotype was counted ten times or more. A read error may produce the germline difference seen at one junction end. The CDR3 here is CASSHGGNTEAFF. The CDR3 region has the DNA TGCGCCAGCAGCCACGGGGGGAACACTGAAGCTTTCTTT. This rearrangement joins TRBV3-1 to TRBJ1-1; tentative D call: TRBD1 (5 bases). Looked up from germline, CDR1 is LGHDT and CDR2 is YNNKEL (reference sequence). The CDR3 is made up of 13 amino acids. Filled out from reference TRBV3-1 and TRBJ1-1, the complete variable domain reads DTAVSQTPKYLVTQMGNDKSIKCEQNLGHDTMYWYKQDSKKFLKIMFSYNNKELIINETVPNRFSPKSPDKAHLNLHINSLELGDSAVYFCASSHGGNTEAFFGQGTRLTVV.

Many counts were recorded for this clonotype. V is TRBV29-1 and J is TRBJ2-7, with 9 positions matching TRBD1. The CDR3 sequence is 16 residues long. Germline V gene data show CDR1 as SQVTM and CDR2 as ANQGSEA. V dropped 3 bases and J dropped 2; count of bases not matched to a gene: 11. The CDR3 spells CSVERNRQGDTYEQYF. In nucleotides, the CDR3 is TGCAGCGTTGAGCGCAATCGACAGGGGGATACCTACGAGCAGTACTTC.

This clonotype was found many times. The genes are TRBV6-2 or TRBV6-3 and TRBJ1-5; 9 nucleotides align to TRBD1. The CDR3 loop spans 15 amino acids. With V trimmed by 6 bases and J by 4 bases, 7 bases remained unmatched. Germline V gives CDR1 MNHEY, CDR2 SVGEGT. In DNA form, the CDR3 reads TGTGCCAGCAGGGCCGGGACAGGGTTTAATCAGCCCCAGCATTTT. Translated, it gives CASRAGTGFNQPQHF.

This clonotype was picked up a small number of times. This chain uses TRBV10-2 with TRBJ2-3; TRBD2 aligns across 8 bases. This CDR3 has 19 amino acids. Germline CDR1 is WSHSY and CDR2 is SAAADI. J gave up 2 bases and V 6 bases, and 19 bases lay outside the gene matches. The CDR3 here is CASRNFRLAGLQDTDTQYF. In nucleotides, the CDR3 is TGCGCCAGCAGAAATTTCCGCCTAGCGGGCTTACAAGACACAGATACGCAGTATTTT.

This clonotype was counted ten times or more. The chain links TRBV24-1 to TRBJ2-3, with D perhaps matching TRBD1 (6 bases). The germline V and J ends were trimmed by 3 bases and 1 base, with 16 bases remaining between them. This CDR3 region has 17 residues. Germline V gene sequence: CDR1 KGHDR, CDR2 SFDVKD. CDR3 protein: CATSDVHRDGGTDTQYF. The CDR3 nucleotides are TGTGCCACCAGTGATGTACACAGGGACGGGGGCACAGATACGCAGTATTTT.